The 5 T cell receptor beta chains presented below share a single source sample, sequenced in a study of shared clonotypes between healthy human individuals. Positive CCR7 selection of CD45RO-negative cells yielded the naive CD8 cells, and terminally differentiated effector memory CD45RA+ cells were excluded. The assay was immunoSEQ multiplex PCR, and TCRdb's table has in-frame clones only and misses some. The sample records around 1.9 million clones, about 92% being singletons. The source material was naive CD8+ T cells from PBMCs. These receptors all come from a man aged 18 to 29 in good health. Some clones in this sample may be carry-over from other donors' samples.

The chain is built from TRBV7-9 and TRBJ2-7; TRBD1 aligns across 9 bases. Looked up from germline, CDR1 is SEHNR and CDR2 is FQNEAQ (reference sequence). The length of the CDR3 is 16 residues. The V segment lost 1 base and the J segment 2 bases; nucleotides outside the gene matches: 6. The CDR3 sequence is CASSLVGQGLPYEQYF. DNA for the CDR3: TGTGCCAGCAGCTTAGTCGGACAGGGGCTACCCTACGAGCAGTACTTC.

The rearrangement uses TRBV19 and TRBJ1-5, with a possible D match to TRBD1 (5 bases). V was clipped by 3 bases and J by 10 bases, with 22 bases between them. The CDR3 covers 16 residues. Germline V gene sequence: CDR1 LNHDA, CDR2 SQIVND (reference sequence). The CDR3 nucleotides read TGTGCCAGTAGTATGGTCCGGGACCTTCTAATCAGCCCCCAGCATTTT. Translation: CASSMVRDLLISPQHF.

V usage is TRBV11-2 and J usage is TRBJ2-1; no clear D. Trimming removed 2 bases from V and 9 bases from J, with 11 bases in between. This CDR3 contains 13 residues. Looked up from germline, CDR1 is SGHAT and CDR2 is FQNNGV. Written as DNA, the CDR3 is TGTGCCAGCAGCTTATACGGGTCCTTTGAGCAGTTCTTC. This translates into CASSLYGSFEQFF.

Details on this clone: Here the CDR3 omits its conserved ending phenylalanine or tryptophan, so a read error is the likely source. Because the CDR3's place on the DNA is in doubt, the DNA is left out and the CDR3 is given as listed by TCRdb. The V gene is TRBV7-9, the J gene TRBJ1-1. The CDR3 is 12 residues long, counting both termini. Germline V gene lookup returns CDR1 SEHNR and CDR2 FQNEAQ (reference sequence). Here the CDR3 reads CASSLVRGGRPY.

J is TRBJ2-1 and V is TRBV19, with D possibly called TRBD1 or TRBD2 (6 bases each). Germline V gene lookup returns CDR1 LNHDA and CDR2 SQIVND (reference sequence). The CDR3 has 13 residues. Deletions cut 5 bases from V and 12 bases from J, with 17 bases between. The CDR3 nucleotides read TGTGCCAGTAGTCCACGGGGGCCTCTCTGGCAGTTCTTC. This codes for CASSPRGPLWQFF.